This TCR beta chain comes out of a study of T cell responses to AZD1222 COVID-19 vaccine. Findings of the study overall: Females outnumbered males among donors, who were mostly white British; clonal diversity was possibly underestimated.

About this clone: Its antigen is unidentified.

Clones were sequenced by immunoSEQ multiplex PCR, and TCRdb holds only the in-frame ones, with some missing. The sample yields about 110,000 clones, over 85% seen once. V lost 5 bases, J lost 7 bases, and 11 bases lay in between. This CDR3 contains 13 residues. Germline values: CDR1 SGHTA, CDR2 FQGTGA. The chain employs TRBV7-3 and TRBJ2-2; D is uncertain. The source is an adult in good health. The material was peripheral blood, obtained on day 0 of MenACWY control vaccination. The CDR3 sequence is CASSPSSHGELFF. The CDR3, as DNA: TGTGCCAGCAGCCCTTCTTCTCACGGGGAGCTGTTTTTT.